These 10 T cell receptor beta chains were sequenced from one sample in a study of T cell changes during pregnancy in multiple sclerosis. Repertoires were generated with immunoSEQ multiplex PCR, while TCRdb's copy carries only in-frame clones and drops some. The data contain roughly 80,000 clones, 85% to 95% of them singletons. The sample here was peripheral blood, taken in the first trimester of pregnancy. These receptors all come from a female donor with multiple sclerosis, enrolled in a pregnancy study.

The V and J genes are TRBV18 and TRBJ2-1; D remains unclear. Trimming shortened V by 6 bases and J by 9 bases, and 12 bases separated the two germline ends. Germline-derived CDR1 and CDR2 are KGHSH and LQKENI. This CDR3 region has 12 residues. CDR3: CASSPGSGEQFF. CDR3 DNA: TGTGCCAGCTCCCCCGGATCAGGTGAGCAGTTCTTC.

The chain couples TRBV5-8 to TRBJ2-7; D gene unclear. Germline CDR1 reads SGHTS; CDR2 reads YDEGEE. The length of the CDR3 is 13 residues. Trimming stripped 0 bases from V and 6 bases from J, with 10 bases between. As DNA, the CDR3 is TGTGCCAGCAGCTTGGAGGCTAGGAGCGAGCAGTACTTC. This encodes CASSLEARSEQYF.

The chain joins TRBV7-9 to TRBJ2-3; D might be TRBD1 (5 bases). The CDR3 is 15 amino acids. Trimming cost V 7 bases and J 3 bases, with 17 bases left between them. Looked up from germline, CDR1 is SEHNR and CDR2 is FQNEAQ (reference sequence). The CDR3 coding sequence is TGTGCCAGCAAGAACAGTAGGGGCCGGACAGATACGCAGTATTTT. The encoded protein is CASKNSRGRTDTQYF.

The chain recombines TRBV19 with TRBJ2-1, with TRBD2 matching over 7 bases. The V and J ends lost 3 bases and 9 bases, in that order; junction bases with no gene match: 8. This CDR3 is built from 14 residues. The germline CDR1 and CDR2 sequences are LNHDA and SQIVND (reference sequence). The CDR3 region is CASSMELGGTEQFF. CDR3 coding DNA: TGTGCCAGTAGTATGGAACTGGGAGGGACTGAGCAGTTCTTC.

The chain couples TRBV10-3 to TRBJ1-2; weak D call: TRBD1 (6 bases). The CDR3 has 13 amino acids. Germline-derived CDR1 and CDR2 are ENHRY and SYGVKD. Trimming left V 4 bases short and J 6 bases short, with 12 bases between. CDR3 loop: CAISGATGNGYTF. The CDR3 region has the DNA TGTGCCATCAGTGGAGCGACAGGAAATGGCTACACCTTC.

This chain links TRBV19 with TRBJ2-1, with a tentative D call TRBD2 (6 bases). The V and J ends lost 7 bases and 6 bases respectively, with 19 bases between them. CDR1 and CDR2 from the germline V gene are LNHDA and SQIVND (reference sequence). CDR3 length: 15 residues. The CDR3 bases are TGTGCCAGTATGGGGGGTAGGGTCCCTGGCAATGAGCAGTTCTTC. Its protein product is CASMGGRVPGNEQFF.

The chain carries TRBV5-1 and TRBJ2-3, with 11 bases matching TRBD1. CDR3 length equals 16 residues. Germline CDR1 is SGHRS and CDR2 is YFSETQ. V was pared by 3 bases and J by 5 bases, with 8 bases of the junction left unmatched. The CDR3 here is CASSWAGTGGKDTQYF. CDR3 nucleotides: TGCGCCAGCAGCTGGGCCGGGACAGGGGGAAAAGATACGCAGTATTTT.

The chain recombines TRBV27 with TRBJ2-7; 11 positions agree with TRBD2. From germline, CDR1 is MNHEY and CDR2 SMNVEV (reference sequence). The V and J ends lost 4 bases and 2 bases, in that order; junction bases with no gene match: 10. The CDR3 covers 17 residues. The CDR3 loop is CASSSTPKLAGAYEQYF. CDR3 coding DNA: TGTGCCAGCAGTTCAACCCCCAAACTAGCGGGGGCCTACGAGCAGTACTTC.

Here the CDR3 reads CASSSNSGTDFYEQYF. CDR3 in DNA: TGTGCCAGCAGCTCAAACTCCGGGACAGATTTCTACGAGCAGTACTTC. The J gene is TRBJ2-7, the V gene TRBV5-4; 7 bases map to TRBD1. CDR1 and CDR2 from the germline V gene are SGHNT and YYREEE (reference sequence). J was trimmed by 3 bases and V by 3 bases; bases with no gene match: 12. The CDR3 covers 16 residues.

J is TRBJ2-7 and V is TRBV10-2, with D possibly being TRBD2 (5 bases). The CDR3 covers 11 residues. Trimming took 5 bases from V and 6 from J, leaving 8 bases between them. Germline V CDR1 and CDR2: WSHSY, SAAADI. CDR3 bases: TGCGCCAGCAGTACGGGGTTCGAGCAGTACTTC. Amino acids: CASSTGFEQYF.